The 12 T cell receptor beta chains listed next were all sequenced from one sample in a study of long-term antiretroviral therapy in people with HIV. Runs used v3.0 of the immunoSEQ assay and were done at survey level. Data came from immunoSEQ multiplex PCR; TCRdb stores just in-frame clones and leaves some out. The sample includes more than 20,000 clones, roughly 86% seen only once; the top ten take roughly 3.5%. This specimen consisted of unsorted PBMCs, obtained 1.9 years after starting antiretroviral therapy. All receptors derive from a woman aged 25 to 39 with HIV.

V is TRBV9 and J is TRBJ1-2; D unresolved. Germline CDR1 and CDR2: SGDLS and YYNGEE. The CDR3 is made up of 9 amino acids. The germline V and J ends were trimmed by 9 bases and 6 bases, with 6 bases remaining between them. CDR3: CATGDGYTF. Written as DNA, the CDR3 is TGTGCCACCGGAGATGGCTACACCTTC.

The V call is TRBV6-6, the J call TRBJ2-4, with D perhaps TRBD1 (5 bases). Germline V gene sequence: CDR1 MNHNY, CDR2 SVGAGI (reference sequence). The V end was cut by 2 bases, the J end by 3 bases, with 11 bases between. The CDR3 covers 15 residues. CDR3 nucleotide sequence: TGTGCCAGCAGTTACATCGACAGAAACAAAAACATTCAGTACTTC. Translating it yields CASSYIDRNKNIQYF.

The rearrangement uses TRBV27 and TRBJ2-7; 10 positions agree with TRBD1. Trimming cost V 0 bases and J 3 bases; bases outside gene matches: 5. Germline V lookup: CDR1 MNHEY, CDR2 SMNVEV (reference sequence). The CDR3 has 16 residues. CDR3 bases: TGTGCCAGCAGTTTATCCGGGACAGGGGCGTACTACGAGCAGTACGTC. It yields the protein CASSLSGTGAYYEQYV.

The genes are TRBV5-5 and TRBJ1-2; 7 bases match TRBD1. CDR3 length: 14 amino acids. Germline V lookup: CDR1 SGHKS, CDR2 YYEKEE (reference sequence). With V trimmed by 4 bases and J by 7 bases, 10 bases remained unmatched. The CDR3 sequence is CASSPGTAVGGYTF. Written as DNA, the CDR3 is TGTGCCAGCAGCCCAGGGACAGCGGTGGGTGGCTACACCTTC.

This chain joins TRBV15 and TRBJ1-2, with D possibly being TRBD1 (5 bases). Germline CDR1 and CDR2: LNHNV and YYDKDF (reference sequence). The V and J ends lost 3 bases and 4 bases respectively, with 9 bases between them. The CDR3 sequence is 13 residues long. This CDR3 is CATSSGQGYGYTF. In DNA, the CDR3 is TGTGCCACCAGCAGCGGTCAGGGCTATGGCTACACCTTC.

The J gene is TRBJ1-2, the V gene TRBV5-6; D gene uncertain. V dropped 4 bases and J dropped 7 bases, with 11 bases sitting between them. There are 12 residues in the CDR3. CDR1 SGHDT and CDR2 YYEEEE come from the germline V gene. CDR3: CASSPGPSGYTF. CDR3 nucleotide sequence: TGTGCCAGCAGCCCCGGCCCGTCTGGCTACACCTTC.

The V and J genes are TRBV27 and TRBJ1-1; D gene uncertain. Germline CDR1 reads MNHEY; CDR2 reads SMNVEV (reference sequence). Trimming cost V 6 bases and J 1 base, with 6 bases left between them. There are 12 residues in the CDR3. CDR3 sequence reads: CASRARNTEAFF. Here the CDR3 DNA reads TGTGCCAGCAGGGCAAGGAACACTGAAGCTTTCTTT.

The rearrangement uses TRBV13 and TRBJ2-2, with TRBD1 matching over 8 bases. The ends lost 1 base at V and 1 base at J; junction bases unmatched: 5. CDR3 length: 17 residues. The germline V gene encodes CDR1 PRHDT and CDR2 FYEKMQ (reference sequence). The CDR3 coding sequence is TGTGCCAGCAGCTTAGAAGGGGGACAGGAGAACACCGGGGAGCTGTTTTTT. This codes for CASSLEGGQENTGELFF.

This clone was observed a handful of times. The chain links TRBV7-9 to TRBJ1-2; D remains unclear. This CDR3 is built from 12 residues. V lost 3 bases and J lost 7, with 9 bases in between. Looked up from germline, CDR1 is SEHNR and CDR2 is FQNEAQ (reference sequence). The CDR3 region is CASSFGETGYTF. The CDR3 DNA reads TGTGCCAGCAGCTTTGGGGAAACTGGCTACACCTTC.

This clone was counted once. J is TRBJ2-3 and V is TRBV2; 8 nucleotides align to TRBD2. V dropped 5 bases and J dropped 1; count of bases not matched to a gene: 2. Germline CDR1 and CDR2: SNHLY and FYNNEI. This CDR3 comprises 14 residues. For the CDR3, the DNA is TGTGCCAGCAGTCGTAGCGGGGGCACAGATACGCAGTATTTT. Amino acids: CASSRSGGTDTQYF. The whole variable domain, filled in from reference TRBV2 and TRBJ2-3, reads EPEVTQTPSHQVTQMGQEVILRCVPISNHLYFYWYRQILGQKVEFLVSFYNNEISEKSEIFDDQFSVERPDGSNFTLKIRSTKLEDSAMYFCASSRSGGTDTQYFGPGTRLTVL.

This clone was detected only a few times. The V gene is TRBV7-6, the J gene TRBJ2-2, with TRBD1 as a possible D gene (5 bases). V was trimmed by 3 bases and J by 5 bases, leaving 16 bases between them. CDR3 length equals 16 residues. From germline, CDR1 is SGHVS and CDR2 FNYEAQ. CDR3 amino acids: CASSFRTGVNTGELFF. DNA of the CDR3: TGTGCCAGCAGCTTTCGCACAGGAGTAAATACCGGGGAGCTGTTTTTT. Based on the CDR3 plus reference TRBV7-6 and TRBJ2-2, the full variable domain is GAGVSQSPRYKVTKRGQDVALRCDPISGHVSLYWYRQALGQGPEFLTYFNYEAQQDKSGLPNDRFSAERPEGSISTLTIQRTEQRDSAMYRCASSFRTGVNTGELFFGEGSRLTVL.

As DNA, the CDR3 is TGTGCCAGCAGCGTTTGGTCAGGGGGCCCTGAAGCTTTCTTT. It codes for CASSVWSGGPEAFF. V usage is TRBV9 and J usage is TRBJ1-1; 8 bases align to TRBD1. Germline CDR1 SGDLS, CDR2 YYNGEE. The CDR3 runs to 14 residues. V trimming: 2 bases; J trimming: 6 bases; junction bases outside the gene matches: 6.